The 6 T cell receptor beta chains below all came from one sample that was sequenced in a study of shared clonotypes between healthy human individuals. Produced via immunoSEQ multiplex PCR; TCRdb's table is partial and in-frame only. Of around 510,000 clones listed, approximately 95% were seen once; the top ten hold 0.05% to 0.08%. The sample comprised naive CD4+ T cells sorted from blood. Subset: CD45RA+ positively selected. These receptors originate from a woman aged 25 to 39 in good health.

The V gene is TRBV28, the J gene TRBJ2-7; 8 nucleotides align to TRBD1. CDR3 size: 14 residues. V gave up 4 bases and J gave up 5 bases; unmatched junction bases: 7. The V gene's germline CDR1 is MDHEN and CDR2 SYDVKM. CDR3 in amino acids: CASSSPRGLNEQYF. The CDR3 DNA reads TGTGCCAGCAGTTCCCCCAGGGGGCTGAACGAGCAGTACTTC.

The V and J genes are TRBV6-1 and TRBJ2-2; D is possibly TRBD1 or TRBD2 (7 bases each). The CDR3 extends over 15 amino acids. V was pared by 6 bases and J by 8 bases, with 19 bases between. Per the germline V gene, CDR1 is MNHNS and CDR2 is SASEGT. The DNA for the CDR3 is TGTGCCAGCAGCCCTATTCAGGGGGGGCAAGGGGAGCTGTTTTTT. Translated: CASSPIQGGQGELFF.

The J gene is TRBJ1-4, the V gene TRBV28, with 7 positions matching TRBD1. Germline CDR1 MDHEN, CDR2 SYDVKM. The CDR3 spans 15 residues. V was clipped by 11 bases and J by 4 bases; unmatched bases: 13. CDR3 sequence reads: CAVSTGRRVNEKLFF. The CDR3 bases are TGTGCCGTCTCGACAGGGAGAAGGGTTAATGAAAAACTGTTTTTT. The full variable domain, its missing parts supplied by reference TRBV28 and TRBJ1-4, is DVKVTQSSRYLVKRTGEKVFLECVQDMDHENMFWYRQDPGLGLRLIYFSYDVKMKEKGDIPEGYSVSREKKERFSLILESASTNQTSMYLCAVSTGRRVNEKLFFGSGTQLSVL.

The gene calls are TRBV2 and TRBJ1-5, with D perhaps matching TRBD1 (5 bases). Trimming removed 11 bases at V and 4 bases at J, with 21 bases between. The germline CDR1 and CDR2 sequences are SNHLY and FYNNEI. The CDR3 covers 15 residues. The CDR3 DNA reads TGTGCCTCCAGAGAGGTGGACACTAAAAATCAGCCCCAGCATTTT. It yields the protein CASREVDTKNQPQHF.

The CDR3 DNA follows: TGTGCCAGCAGCGCCGGACAGATAAGCTCTGGAAACACCATATATTTT. Encoded protein: CASSAGQISSGNTIYF. The chain carries TRBV5-8 and TRBJ1-3, with D possibly TRBD1 on 6 matching bases. This CDR3 is built from 16 residues. V shed 4 bases and J shed 0 bases, with 14 bases lying between them. Germline V lookup: CDR1 SGHTS, CDR2 YDEGEE.

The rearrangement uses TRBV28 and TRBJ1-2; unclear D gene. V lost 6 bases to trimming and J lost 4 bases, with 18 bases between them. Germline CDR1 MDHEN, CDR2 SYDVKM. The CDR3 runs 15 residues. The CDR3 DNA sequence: TGTGCCAGCAGAGGCAGTCTCCCGGACCTCTATGGCTACACCTTC. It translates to CASRGSLPDLYGYTF.